This T cell receptor (beta chain) comes out of a study of PD-1 blockade in classical Hodgkin lymphoma. Findings and limits, study-wide: Why repertoires differed is undefined; disease activity or prior therapy possibly contributed. Lower baseline TCR diversity marked trial partial responders and progressors. CD4+ TCR diversity climbed significantly by C4D1, unlike CD8+ TCR diversity.

In this sample, this clone turned up once. Its cognate antigen is unknown. The method was immunoSEQ multiplex PCR; TCRdb's version includes in-frame clones alone and lacks a portion of them. The table has approximately 61,000 clones, approximately 90% seen once; the top ten hold approximately 16%. Each patient's relapse followed autologous stem cell transplantation, and brentuximab vedotin exposure varied. Complete response, partial response or progressive disease made up the best responses. CDR1 and CDR2 from the germline V gene are MNHNY and SVGAGI (reference sequence). The V end was cut by 2 bases, the J end by 2 bases, with 5 bases between. The CDR3 covers 13 residues.

This clonotype was obtained from a human donor with classical Hodgkin lymphoma. Material: peripheral blood mononuclear cells (PBMCs), obtained at baseline. This rearrangement joins TRBV6-6 to TRBJ2-3; D is perhaps TRBD1 or TRBD2 (5 bases each). The CDR3 region has the DNA TGTGCCAGCAGTTACGGGACCACAGATACGCAGTATTTT. Its translation is CASSYGTTDTQYF.